This record concerns one T cell receptor (beta chain) sequence. The antigen is unknown. This sample is drawn from a study of radiation and T cells in renal cell carcinoma. Study-wide points: In blood, top tumor clones expanded by 2 weeks, shrinking by 4. No pretreatment tumor biopsies were available for baseline clonotypes.

CDR1 and CDR2 (germline): SEHNR, FQNEAQ (reference sequence). With 0 bases removed from V and 5 bases from J, the gap between germline ends came to 5 bases. The CDR3 has 12 residues. Profiling relied on immunoSEQ multiplex PCR, and the TCRdb table lists in-frame clones only, not all of them. The repertoire holds about 59,000 clones, with roughly three quarters as singletons. The time point: baseline pretreatment blood. As for treatment: 15 Gy SBRT to primary tumor, nephrectomy 4 weeks later. Radiation-treated patients gave blood at baseline, week 2 and week 4. This clonotype was obtained from a man in his 60s with renal cell carcinoma. The chain joins TRBV7-9 to TRBJ2-7; the D call may be TRBD1 or TRBD2 (5 bases each). This specimen consisted of blood, obtained from a patient whose treatment included radiotherapy and nephrectomy. The CDR3 DNA is TGTGCCAGCAGCTTAGCGGGGGACGAGCAGTACGTC. Protein sequence: CASSLAGDEQYV.